The entry below gives a single T cell receptor beta chain sequence along with its context. Measured with immunoSEQ multiplex PCR; TCRdb has only the in-frame clones, and not every one. Counted here are 200,000 to 250,000 clones, approximately 80% occurring once; the ten biggest clones make up about 8%. V was cut by 4 bases and J by 2 bases, with 6 bases left in between. CDR1 is SQVTM, CDR2 ANQGSEA, per germline. The CDR3 covers 13 residues. The data belong to a study of blood T cell repertoires in COVID-19. The sequence came from a woman aged 45-65 years with acute or convalescent COVID-19. The sequencing input was peripheral blood. V gene TRBV29-1 combines with J gene TRBJ2-6, with D uncertain. The CDR3 loop is CSVAPTGANVLTF. CDR3 DNA: TGCAGCGTTGCTCCTACTGGGGCCAACGTCCTGACTTTC.